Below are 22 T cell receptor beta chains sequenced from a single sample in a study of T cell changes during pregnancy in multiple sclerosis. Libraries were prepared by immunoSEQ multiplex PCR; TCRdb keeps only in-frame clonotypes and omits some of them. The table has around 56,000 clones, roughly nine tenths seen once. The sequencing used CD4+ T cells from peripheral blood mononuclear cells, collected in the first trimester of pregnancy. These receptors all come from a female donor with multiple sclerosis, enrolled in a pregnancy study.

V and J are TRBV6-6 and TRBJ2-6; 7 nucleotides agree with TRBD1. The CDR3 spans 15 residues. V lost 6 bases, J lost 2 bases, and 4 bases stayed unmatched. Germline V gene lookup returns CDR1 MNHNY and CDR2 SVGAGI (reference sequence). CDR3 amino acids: CASSITGAGANVLTF. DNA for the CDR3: TGTGCCAGCAGCATTACAGGGGCTGGGGCCAACGTCCTGACTTTC.

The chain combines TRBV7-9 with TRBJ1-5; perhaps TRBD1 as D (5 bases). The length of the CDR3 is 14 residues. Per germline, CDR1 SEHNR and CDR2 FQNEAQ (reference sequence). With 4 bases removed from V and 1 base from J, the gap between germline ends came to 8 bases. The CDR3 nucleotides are TGTGCCAGCAGCTCAGGGAGGAGCAATCAGCCCCAGCATTTT. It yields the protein CASSSGRSNQPQHF.

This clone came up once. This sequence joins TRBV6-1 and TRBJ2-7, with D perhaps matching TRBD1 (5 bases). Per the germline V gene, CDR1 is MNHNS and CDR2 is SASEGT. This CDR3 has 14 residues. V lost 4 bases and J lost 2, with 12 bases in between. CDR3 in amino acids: CASSAGMGTYEQYF. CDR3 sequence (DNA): TGTGCCAGCAGTGCAGGGATGGGAACCTACGAGCAGTACTTC.

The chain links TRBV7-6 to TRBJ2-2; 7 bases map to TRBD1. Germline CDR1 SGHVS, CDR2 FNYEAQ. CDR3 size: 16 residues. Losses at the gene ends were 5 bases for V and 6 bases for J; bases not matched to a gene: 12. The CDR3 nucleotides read TGTGCCAGCAGCCCCCTACAGGGGATTGACGCCGGGGAGCTGTTTTTT. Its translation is CASSPLQGIDAGELFF.

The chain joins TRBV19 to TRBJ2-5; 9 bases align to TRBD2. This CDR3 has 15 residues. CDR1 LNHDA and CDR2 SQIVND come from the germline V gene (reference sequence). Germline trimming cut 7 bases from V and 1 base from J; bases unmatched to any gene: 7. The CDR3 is CASKKGGGVQETQYF. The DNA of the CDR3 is TGTGCCAGTAAAAAAGGCGGGGGGGTCCAAGAGACCCAGTACTTC.

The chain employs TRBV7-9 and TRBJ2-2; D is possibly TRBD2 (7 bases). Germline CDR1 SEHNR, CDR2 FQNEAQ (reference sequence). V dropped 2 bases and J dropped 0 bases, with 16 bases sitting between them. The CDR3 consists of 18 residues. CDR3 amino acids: CASSLTAGHISNTGELFF. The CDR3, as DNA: TGTGCCAGCAGCTTAACAGCGGGACACATATCGAACACCGGGGAGCTGTTTTTT.

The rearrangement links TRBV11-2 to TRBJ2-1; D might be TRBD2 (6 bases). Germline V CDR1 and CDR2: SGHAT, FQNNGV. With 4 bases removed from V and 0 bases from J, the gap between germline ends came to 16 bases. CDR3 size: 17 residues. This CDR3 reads CASSSFSGTSSYNEQFF. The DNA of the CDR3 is TGTGCCAGCAGCTCTTTCTCCGGGACTTCCTCCTACAATGAGCAGTTCTTC.

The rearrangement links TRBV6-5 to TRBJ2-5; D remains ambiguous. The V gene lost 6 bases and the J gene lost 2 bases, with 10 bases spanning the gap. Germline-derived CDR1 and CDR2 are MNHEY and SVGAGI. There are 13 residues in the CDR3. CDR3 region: CASRLRLQETQYF. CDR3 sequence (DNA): TGTGCCAGCAGACTGAGGTTACAAGAGACCCAGTACTTC.

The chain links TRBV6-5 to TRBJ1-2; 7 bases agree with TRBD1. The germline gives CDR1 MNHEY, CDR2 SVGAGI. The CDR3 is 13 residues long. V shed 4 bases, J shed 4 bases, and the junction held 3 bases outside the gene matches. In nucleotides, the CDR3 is TGTGCCAGCAGTTTTGGGACAGCCTATGGCTACACCTTC. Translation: CASSFGTAYGYTF.

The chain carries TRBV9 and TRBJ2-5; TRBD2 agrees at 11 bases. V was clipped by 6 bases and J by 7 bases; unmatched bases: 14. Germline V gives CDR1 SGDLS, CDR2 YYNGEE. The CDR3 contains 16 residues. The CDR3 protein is CASTPGGLAVTGTQYF. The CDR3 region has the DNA TGTGCCAGCACCCCCGGGGGACTAGCGGTAACTGGGACCCAGTACTTC.

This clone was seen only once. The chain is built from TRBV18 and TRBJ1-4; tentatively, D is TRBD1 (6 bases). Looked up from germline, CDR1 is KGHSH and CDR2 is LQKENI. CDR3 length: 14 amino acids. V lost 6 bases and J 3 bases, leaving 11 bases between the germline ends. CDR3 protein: CASSLQGSNEKLFF. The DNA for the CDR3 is TGTGCCAGCTCTCTACAGGGATCTAATGAAAAACTGTTTTTT. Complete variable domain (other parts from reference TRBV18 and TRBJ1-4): NAGVMQNPRHLVRRRGQEARLRCSPMKGHSHVYWYRQLPEEGLKFMVYLQKENIIDESGMPKERFSAEFPKEGPSILRIQQVVRGDSAAYFCASSLQGSNEKLFFGSGTQLSVL.

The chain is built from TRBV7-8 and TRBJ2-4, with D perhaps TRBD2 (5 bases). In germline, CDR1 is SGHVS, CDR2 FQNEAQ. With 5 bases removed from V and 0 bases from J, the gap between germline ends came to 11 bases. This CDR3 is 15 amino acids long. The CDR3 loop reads CASSTQLGAKNIQYF. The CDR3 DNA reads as TGTGCCAGCAGCACACAACTAGGAGCCAAAAACATTCAGTACTTC.

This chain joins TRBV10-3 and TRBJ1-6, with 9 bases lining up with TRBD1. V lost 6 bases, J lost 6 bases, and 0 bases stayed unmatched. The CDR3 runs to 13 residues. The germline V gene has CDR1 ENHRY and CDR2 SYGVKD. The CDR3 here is CAIRDRGNSPLHF. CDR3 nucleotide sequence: TGTGCCATCAGGGACAGGGGTAATTCACCCCTCCACTTT.

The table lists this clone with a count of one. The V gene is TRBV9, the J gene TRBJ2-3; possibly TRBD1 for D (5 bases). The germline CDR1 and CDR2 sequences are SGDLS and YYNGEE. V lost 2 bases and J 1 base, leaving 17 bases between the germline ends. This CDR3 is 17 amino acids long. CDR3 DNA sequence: TGTGCCAGCAGCGTTCAGGGATTAGGTGTGGGCACAGATACGCAGTATTTT. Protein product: CASSVQGLGVGTDTQYF.

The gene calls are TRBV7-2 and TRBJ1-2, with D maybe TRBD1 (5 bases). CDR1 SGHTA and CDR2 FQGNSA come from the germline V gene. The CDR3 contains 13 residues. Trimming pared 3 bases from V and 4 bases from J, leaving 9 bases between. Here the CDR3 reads CASSFPGIYGYTF. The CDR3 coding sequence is TGTGCCAGCAGCTTTCCAGGGATCTATGGCTACACCTTC.

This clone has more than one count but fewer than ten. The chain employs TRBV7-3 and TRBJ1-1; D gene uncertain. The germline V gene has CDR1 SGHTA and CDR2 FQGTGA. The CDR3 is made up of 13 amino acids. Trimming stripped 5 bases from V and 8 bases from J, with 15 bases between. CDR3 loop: CASSPLPVVEAFF. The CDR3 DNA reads TGTGCCAGCAGCCCGCTCCCGGTGGTCGAAGCTTTCTTT.

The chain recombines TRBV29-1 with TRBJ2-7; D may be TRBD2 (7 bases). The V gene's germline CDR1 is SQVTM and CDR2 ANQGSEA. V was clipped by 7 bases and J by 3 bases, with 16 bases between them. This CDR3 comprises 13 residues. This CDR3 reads CSADGGGGYEQYF. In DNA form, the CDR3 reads TGCAGCGCGGACGGGGGAGGGGGCTACGAGCAGTACTTC.

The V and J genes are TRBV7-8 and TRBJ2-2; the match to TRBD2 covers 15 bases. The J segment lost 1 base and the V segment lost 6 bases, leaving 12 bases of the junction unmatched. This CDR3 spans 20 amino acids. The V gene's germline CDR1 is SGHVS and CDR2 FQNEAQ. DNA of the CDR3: TGTGCCAGCAGACAACGGTCGGGACTAGCGGGGGGCTTGAACACCGGGGAGCTGTTTTTT. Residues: CASRQRSGLAGGLNTGELFF. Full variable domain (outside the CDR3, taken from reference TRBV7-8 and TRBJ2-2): GAGVSQSPRYKVAKRGQDVALRCDPISGHVSLFWYQQALGQGPEFLTYFQNEAQLDKSGLPSDRFFAERPEGSVSTLKIQRTQQEDSAVYLCASRQRSGLAGGLNTGELFFGEGSRLTVL.

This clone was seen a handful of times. CDR3 DNA sequence: TGTGCCAGCAGCCAAGAGTGGACAGACAGGTTCTATGGCTACACCTTC. Residues: CASSQEWTDRFYGYTF. The V and J genes are TRBV4-2 and TRBJ1-2, with a tentative D call TRBD1 (6 bases). The V gene's germline CDR1 is LGHNA and CDR2 YNFKEQ. This CDR3 has 16 amino acids. V was clipped by 0 bases and J by 4 bases, with 15 bases between them.

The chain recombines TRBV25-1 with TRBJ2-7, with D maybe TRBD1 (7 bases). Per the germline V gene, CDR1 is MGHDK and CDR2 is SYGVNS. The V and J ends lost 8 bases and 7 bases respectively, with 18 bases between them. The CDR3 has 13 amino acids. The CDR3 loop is CASLKEGAREQYF. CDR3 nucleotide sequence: TGTGCCAGCCTTAAGGAGGGGGCGAGGGAGCAGTACTTC.

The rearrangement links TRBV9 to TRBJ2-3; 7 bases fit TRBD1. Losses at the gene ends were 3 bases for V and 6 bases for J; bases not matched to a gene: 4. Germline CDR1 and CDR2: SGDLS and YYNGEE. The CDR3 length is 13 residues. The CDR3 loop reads CASSGGQIDTQYF. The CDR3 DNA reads TGTGCCAGCAGCGGGGGACAGATCGATACGCAGTATTTT. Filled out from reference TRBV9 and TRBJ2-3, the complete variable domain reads DSGVTQTPKHLITATGQRVTLRCSPRSGDLSVYWYQQSLDQGLQFLIQYYNGEERAKGNILERFSAQQFPDLHSELNLSSLELGDSALYFCASSGGQIDTQYFGPGTRLTVL.

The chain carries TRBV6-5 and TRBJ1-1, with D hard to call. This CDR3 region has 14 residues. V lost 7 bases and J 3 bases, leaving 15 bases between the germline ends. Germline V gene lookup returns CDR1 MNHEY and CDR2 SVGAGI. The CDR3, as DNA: TGTGCCAGCACCCCTTACGGGTTGGACACTGAAGCTTTCTTT. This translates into CASTPYGLDTEAFF.